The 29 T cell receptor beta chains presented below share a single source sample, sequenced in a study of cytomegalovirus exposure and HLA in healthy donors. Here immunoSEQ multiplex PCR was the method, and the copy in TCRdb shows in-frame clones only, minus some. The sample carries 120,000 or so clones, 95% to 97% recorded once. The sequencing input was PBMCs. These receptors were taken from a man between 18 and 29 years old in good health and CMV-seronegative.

This chain's CDR3 is CASSSPRREGNTDTQYF. The CDR3 region has the DNA TGTGCCAGCAGCTCCCCCCGGCGGGAGGGCAACACAGATACGCAGTATTTT. The rearrangement uses TRBV9 and TRBJ2-3; 9 bases fit TRBD2. V was pared by 4 bases and J by 2 bases, with 11 bases of the junction left unmatched. The CDR3 has 17 residues. In germline, CDR1 is SGDLS, CDR2 YYNGEE.

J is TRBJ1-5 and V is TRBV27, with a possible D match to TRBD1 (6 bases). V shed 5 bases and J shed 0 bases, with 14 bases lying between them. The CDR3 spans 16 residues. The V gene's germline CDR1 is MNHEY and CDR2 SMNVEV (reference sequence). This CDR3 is CASSLGGGYSNQPQHF. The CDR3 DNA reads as TGTGCCAGCAGTCTGGGGGGGGGCTATAGCAATCAGCCCCAGCATTTT.

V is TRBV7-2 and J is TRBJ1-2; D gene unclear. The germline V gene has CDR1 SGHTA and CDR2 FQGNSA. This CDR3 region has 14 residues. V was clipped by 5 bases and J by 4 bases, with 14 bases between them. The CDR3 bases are TGTGCCAGCAGCCCCGGGGTGCCGCGCTATGGCTACACCTTC. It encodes CASSPGVPRYGYTF. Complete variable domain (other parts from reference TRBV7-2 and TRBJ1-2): GAGVSQSPSNKVTEKGKDVELRCDPISGHTALYWYRQSLGQGLEFLIYFQGNSAPDKSGLPSDRFSAERTGGSVSTLTIQRTQQEDSAVYLCASSPGVPRYGYTFGSGTRLTVV.

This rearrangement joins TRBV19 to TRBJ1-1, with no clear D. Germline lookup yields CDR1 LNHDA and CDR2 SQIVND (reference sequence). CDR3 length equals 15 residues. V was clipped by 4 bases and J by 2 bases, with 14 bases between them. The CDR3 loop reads CASSTSPGANTEAFF. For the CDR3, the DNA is TGTGCCAGTAGTACCTCTCCGGGAGCAAACACTGAAGCTTTCTTT.

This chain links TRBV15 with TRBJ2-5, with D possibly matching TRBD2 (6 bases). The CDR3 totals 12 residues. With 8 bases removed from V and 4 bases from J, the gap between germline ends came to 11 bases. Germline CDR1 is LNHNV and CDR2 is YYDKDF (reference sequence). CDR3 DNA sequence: TGTGCCACCTTGGGGGGAGCAGAGACCCAGTACTTC. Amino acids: CATLGGAETQYF.

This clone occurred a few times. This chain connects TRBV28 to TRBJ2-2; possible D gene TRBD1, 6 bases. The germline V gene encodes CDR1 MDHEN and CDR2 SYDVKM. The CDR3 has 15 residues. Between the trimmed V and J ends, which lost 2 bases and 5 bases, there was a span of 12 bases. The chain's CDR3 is CASSLPGAGTGELFF. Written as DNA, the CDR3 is TGTGCCAGCAGTTTACCAGGGGCAGGGACCGGGGAGCTGTTTTTT.

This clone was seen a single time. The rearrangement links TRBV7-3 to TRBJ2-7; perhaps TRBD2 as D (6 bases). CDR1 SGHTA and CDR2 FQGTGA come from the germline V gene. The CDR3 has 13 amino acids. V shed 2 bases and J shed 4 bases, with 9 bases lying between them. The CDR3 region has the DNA TGTGCCAGCAGCTTAGAGGGAGGATACGAGCAGTACTTC. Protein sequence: CASSLEGGYEQYF.

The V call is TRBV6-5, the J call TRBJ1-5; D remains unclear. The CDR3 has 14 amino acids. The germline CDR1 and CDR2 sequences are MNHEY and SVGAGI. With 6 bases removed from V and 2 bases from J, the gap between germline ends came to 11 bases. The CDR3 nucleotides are TGTGCCAGCAGCCCCCGGTATGGCAATCAGCCCCAGCATTTT. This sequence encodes CASSPRYGNQPQHF.

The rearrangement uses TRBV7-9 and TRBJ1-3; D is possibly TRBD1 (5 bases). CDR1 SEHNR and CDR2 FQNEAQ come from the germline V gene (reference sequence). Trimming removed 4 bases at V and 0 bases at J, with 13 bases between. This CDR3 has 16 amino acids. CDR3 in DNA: TGTGCCAGCAGCTCGACAGCCGCGAGCTCTGGAAACACCATATATTTT. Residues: CASSSTAASSGNTIYF. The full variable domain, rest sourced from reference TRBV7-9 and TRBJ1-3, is DTGVSQNPRHKITKRGQNVTFRCDPISEHNRLYWYRQTLGQGPEFLTYFQNEAQLEKSRLLSDRFSAERPKGSFSTLEIQRTEQGDSAMYLCASSSTAASSGNTIYFGEGSWLTVV.

CDR3 in amino acids: CASSIDRVEKLFF. Written as DNA, the CDR3 is TGTGCCAGTAGTATAGATCGGGTTGAAAAACTGTTTTTT. V usage is TRBV19 and J usage is TRBJ1-4, with D uncertain. The CDR3 runs to 13 residues. Deletions cut 0 bases from V and 7 bases from J, with 6 bases between. The germline CDR1 and CDR2 sequences are LNHDA and SQIVND (reference sequence). Using reference TRBV19 and TRBJ1-4 for the parts outside the CDR3, the full variable domain is DGGITQSPKYLFRKEGQNVTLSCEQNLNHDAMYWYRQDPGQGLRLIYYSQIVNDFQKGDIAEGYSVSREKKESFPLTVTSAQKNPTAFYLCASSIDRVEKLFFGSGTQLSVL.

CDR3 bases: TGTGCCAGCAGCTCTCCGGGACAGGGATACATTGAAGCTTTCTTT. This encodes CASSSPGQGYIEAFF. The chain employs TRBV6-5 and TRBJ1-1; 9 bases are shared with TRBD1. The J segment lost 7 bases and the V segment lost 6 bases, leaving 12 bases of the junction unmatched. Looked up from germline, CDR1 is MNHEY and CDR2 is SVGAGI. The CDR3 is 15 amino acids.

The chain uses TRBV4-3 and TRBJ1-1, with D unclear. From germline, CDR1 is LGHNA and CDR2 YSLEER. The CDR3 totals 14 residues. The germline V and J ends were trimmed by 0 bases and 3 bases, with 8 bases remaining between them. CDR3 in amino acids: CASSQDGGYTEAFF. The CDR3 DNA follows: TGCGCCAGCAGCCAAGATGGCGGTTACACTGAAGCTTTCTTT.

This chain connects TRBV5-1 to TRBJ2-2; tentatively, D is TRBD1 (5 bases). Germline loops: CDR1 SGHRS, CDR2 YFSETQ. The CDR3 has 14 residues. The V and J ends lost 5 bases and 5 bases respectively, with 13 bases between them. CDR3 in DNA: TGCGCCAGCAGTTCGCAGGCAGGGACCGGGGAGCTGTTTTTT. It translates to CASSSQAGTGELFF.

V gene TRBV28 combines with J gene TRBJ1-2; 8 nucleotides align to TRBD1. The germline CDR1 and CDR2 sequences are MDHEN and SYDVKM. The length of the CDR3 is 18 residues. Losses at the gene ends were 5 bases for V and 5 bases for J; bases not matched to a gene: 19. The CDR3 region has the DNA TGTGCCAGCAGTCGTCTCCCCGTCGGGACAGGTTTATGGTATGGCTACACCTTC. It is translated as CASSRLPVGTGLWYGYTF.

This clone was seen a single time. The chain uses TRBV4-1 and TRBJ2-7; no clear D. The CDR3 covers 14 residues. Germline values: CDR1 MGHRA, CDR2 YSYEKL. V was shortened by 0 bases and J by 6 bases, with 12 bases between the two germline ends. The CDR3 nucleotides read TGCGCCAGCAGCCAAGATCTCAAAGGCGGCGAGCAGTACTTC. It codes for CASSQDLKGGEQYF.

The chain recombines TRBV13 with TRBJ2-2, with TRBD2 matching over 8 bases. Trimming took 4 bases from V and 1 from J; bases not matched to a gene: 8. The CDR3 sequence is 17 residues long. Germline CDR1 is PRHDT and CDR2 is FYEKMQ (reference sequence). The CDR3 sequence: CASSSGPAGGNTGELFF. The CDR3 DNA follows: TGTGCCAGCAGCTCCGGCCCCGCGGGGGGGAACACCGGGGAGCTGTTTTTT.

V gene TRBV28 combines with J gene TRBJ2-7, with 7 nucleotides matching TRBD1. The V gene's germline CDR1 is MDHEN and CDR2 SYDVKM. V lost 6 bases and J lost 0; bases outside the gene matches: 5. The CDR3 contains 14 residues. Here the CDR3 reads CASRRTGGSYEQYF. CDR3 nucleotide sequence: TGTGCCAGCAGGCGGACAGGAGGCTCCTACGAGCAGTACTTC.

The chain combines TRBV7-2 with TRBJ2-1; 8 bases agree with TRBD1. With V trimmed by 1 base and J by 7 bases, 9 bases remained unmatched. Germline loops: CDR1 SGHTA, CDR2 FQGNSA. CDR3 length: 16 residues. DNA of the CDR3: TGTGCCAGCAGCTTAGGAGGACAGGGTGGGTGGAATGAGCAGTTCTTC. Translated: CASSLGGQGGWNEQFF.

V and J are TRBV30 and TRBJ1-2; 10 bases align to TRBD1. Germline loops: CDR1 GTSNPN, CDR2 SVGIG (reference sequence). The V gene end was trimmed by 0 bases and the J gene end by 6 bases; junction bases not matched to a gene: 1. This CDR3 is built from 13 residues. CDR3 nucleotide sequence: TGTGCCTGGAGTGTAGGGACAGGGGATGGCTACACCTTC. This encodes CAWSVGTGDGYTF. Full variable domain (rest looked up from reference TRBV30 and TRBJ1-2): SQTIHQWPATLVQPVGSPLSLECTVEGTSNPNLYWYRQAAGRGLQLLFYSVGIGQISSEVPQNLSASRPQDRQFILSSKKLLLSDSGFYLCAWSVGTGDGYTFGSGTRLTVV.

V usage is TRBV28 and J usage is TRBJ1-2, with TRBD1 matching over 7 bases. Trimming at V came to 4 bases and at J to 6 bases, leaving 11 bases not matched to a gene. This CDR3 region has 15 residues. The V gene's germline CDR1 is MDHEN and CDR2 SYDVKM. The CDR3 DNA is TGTGCCAGCAGTTCCTGGGCAACAGGGGAGGATGGCTACACCTTC. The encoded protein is CASSSWATGEDGYTF.

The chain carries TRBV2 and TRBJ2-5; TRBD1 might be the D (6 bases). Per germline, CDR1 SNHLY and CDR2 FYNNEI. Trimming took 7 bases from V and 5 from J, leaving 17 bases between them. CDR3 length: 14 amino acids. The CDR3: CASTEMTGTETQYF. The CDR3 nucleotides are TGTGCCAGCACCGAAATGACAGGAACGGAGACCCAGTACTTC.

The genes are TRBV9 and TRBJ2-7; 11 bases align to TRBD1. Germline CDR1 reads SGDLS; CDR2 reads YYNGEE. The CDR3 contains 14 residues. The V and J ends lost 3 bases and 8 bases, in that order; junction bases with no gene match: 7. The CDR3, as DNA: TGTGCCAGCAGCGCCGGGACAGGGGGTGGCAAGCAGTACTTC. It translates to CASSAGTGGGKQYF.

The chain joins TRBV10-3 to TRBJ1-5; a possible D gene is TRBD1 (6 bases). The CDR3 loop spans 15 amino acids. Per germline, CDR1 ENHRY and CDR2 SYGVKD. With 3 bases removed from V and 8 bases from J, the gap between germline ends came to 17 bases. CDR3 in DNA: TGTGCCATCAGTGATGGGGGCGGACCTGAAGAGCCCCAGCATTTT. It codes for CAISDGGGPEEPQHF.

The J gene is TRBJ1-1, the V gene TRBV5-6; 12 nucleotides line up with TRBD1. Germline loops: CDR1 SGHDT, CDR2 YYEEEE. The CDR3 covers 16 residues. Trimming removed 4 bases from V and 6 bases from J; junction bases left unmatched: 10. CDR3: CASSRDRGLGTAEAFF. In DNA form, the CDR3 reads TGTGCCAGCAGCCGGGACAGGGGGCTGGGAACGGCTGAAGCTTTCTTT.

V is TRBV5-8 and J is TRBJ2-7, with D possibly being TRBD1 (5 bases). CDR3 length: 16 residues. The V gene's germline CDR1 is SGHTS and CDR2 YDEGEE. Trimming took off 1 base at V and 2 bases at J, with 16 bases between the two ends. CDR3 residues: CASSLHGASGAYEQYF. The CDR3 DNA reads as TGTGCCAGCAGCTTGCATGGGGCATCCGGTGCCTACGAGCAGTACTTC. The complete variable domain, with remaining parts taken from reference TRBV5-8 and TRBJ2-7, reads EAGVTQSPTHLIKTRGQQATLRCSPISGHTSVYWYQQALGLGLQFLLWYDEGEERNRGNFPPRFSGRQFPNYSSELNVNALELEDSALYLCASSLHGASGAYEQYFGPGTRLTVT.

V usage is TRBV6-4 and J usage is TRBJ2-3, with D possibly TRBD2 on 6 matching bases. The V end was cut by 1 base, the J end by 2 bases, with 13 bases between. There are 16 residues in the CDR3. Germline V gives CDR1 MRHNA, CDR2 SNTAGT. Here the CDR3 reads CASSDLPGLNTDTQYF. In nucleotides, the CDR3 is TGTGCCAGCAGTGACTTACCGGGACTTAACACAGATACGCAGTATTTT.

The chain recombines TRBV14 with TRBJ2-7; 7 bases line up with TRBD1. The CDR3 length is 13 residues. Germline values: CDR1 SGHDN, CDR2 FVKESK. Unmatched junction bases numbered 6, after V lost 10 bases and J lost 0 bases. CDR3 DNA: TGTGCCACAGCGACAGGGAACTCCTACGAGCAGTACTTC. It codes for CATATGNSYEQYF.

The CDR3: CASSPGLAGVADTQYF. The CDR3 coding sequence is TGTGCCAGCAGCCCGGGACTAGCGGGAGTGGCAGATACGCAGTATTTT. The V and J genes are TRBV5-4 and TRBJ2-3, with TRBD2 matching 14 bases. Trimming took 4 bases from V and 4 from J; bases not matched to a gene: 5. Germline assignment: CDR1 SGHNT and CDR2 YYREEE (reference sequence). The CDR3 runs to 16 residues.

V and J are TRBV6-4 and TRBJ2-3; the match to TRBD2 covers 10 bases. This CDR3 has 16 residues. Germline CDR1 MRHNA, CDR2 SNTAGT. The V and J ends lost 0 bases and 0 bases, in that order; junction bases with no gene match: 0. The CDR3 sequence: CASSDSTSGSTDTQYF. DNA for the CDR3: TGTGCCAGCAGTGACTCGACTAGCGGGAGCACAGATACGCAGTATTTT.